A selection of T cell receptor beta chains follows, all from one sample in a study of blood T cell repertoires in COVID-19. Clones were read by immunoSEQ multiplex PCR, and TCRdb kept only the in-frame ones, dropping some. The sample contains about 150,000 clones, 75% to 90% of which appear only once. The sample consisted of PBMCs or T cells enriched from blood (not recorded which). These receptors originate from a man between 45 and 60 years old who had recovered from COVID-19. Both conserved end residues are trimmed from each CDR3. Where a row states a size, it is once, few, many or the class of an expanded clone; other rows omit it.

once	TRBV11-1	TRBJ2-2	ASSSLLGGPGELF
.	TRBV10-3	TRBJ1-5	AISEDGLEPQH
.	TRBV10-3	TRBJ2-3	AISLQGASTDTQY
few	TRBV28	TRBJ2-7	ASSFGRGSGRAPGEQY
.	TRBV19	TRBJ1-5	ASSKGGGNQPQH
.	TRBV7-9	TRBJ2-1	ASSLVASGNNEQF
.	TRBV5-1	TRBJ1-6	ASSEEAVAGGFYNSPLH
.	TRBV2	TRBJ2-5	ASSERREETQY
.	TRBV5-1	TRBJ1-3	ASSFTGGNTIY
once	TRBV2	TRBJ2-2	ASSSPDRQANTGELF
.	TRBV10-1	TRBJ2-5	QKEGALGGARLEETQY
.	TRBV5-4	TRBJ1-3	ASSPDRDRELSGNTIY
.	TRBV7-2	TRBJ2-1	ASSLLADNEQF
.	TRBV24-1	TRBJ2-7	ATSARGSGEQY
once	TRBV2	TRBJ2-1	ASSEYGGGSSYNEQF
.	TRBV28	TRBJ2-1	ASTGGPYNEQF
.	TRBV7-2	TRBJ2-5	ASSFQGTGEETQY
.	TRBV7-2	TRBJ1-2	ASSPPPPANYGYT
.	TRBV2	TRBJ2-3	ASLGGPNTDTQY
.	TRBV13	TRBJ2-1	ASSPSSSVLALEQF
.	TRBV10-3	TRBJ1-1	AISVSANTEAF
.	TRBV5-8	TRBJ1-5	ASSIGQGSYQPQH
.	TRBV4-3	TRBJ1-1	ASSQDHRLNTEAF
.	TRBV5-1	TRBJ1-2	ASSLDRTGQGYT
.	TRBV28	TRBJ1-1	ASRIPGQGSTEAF
.	TRBV3-1/TRBV3-2	TRBJ1-3	ASSPVFSGNTIY
once	TRBV5-1	TRBJ1-2	ASSFEDRGHGYT
.	TRBV5-8	TRBJ1-2	ASSSRGSQGYT
few	TRBV30	TRBJ2-5	AWSPGQWRETQY
.	TRBV7-8	TRBJ2-5	ASSLGIGVQETQY
.	TRBV18	TRBJ2-5	ASSPSRQETQY
.	TRBV4-2	TRBJ1-4	ASSPIRLQGSGEKLF